The 25 T cell receptor beta chains listed next were all sequenced from one sample in a study of T-cell memory formation after mild COVID-19. TCRdb processed the 5' RACE reads anew with MiXCR; each CDR3 protein has one entry. In the table there are about 440,000 distinct CDR3 sequences, approximately 20% of which are singletons. The sequenced sample was PBMCs or a T cell subset sorted from them (not recorded which). These receptors all come from an adult woman who had mild COVID-19 (a few samples of this study predate the infection). Cell type and time point are not known.

The table lists this clonotype with a few counts. This chain uses TRBV5-1 with TRBJ1-2, with 10 bases identical to TRBD1. J gave up 1 base and V 7 bases, and 1 base lay outside the gene matches. This CDR3 has 13 residues. Germline V gene lookup returns CDR1 SGHRS and CDR2 YFSETQ. The CDR3 loop is CASGQGDNYGYTF. In nucleotides, the CDR3 is TGCGCCAGCGGACAGGGGGATAACTATGGCTACACCTTC.

This clonotype occurred many times. This chain joins TRBV20-1 and TRBJ2-5, with D hard to call. V was cut by 0 bases and J by 2 bases, with 7 bases left in between. The CDR3 is 13 residues long. Germline CDR1 reads DFQATT; CDR2 reads SNEGSKA (reference sequence). CDR3 sequence: CSARDPQQETQYF. For the CDR3, the DNA is TGCAGTGCTAGAGATCCACAGCAAGAGACCCAGTACTTC.

The chain joins TRBV5-1 to TRBJ1-5, with 8 bases fitting TRBD1. With V trimmed by 2 bases and J by 7 bases, 5 bases remained unmatched. Germline V gene data show CDR1 as SGHRS and CDR2 as YFSETQ. The CDR3 spans 14 residues. The CDR3 loop reads CASSLDRGSQPQHF. The CDR3 DNA reads as TGCGCCAGCAGCTTAGACAGGGGAAGCCAGCCCCAGCATTTT.

This clonotype was picked up a small number of times. V is TRBV9 and J is TRBJ2-5; 9 nucleotides match TRBD2. In germline, CDR1 is SGDLS, CDR2 YYNGEE. CDR3 length: 15 amino acids. With V trimmed by 2 bases and J by 4 bases, 6 bases remained unmatched. The CDR3 DNA is TGTGCCAGCAGCGTTGGCGGGGGGGGCCCAGAGACCCAGTACTTC. This codes for CASSVGGGGPETQYF.

This chain uses TRBV9 with TRBJ2-2, with TRBD2 matching over 8 bases. Per the germline V gene, CDR1 is SGDLS and CDR2 is YYNGEE. The CDR3 length is 14 residues. V gave up 6 bases and J gave up 1 base; unmatched junction bases: 2. CDR3 DNA: TGTGCCAGCACAGCGGGGGTGAACACCGGGGAGCTGTTTTTT. This codes for CASTAGVNTGELFF.

The genes are TRBV5-8 and TRBJ2-1; the match to TRBD1 covers 9 bases. Looked up from germline, CDR1 is SGHTS and CDR2 is YDEGEE. V trimming: 4 bases; J trimming: 5 bases; junction bases outside the gene matches: 4. The CDR3 has 14 amino acids. CDR3 bases: TGTGCCAGCAGCCACTGGACAGGGGACAATGAGCAGTTCTTC. Its translation: CASSHWTGDNEQFF.

J is TRBJ2-7 and V is TRBV15; a possible D gene is TRBD1 (6 bases). V lost 5 bases, J lost 1 base, and 12 bases lay in between. From germline, CDR1 is LNHNV and CDR2 YYDKDF (reference sequence). CDR3 length: 14 residues. This CDR3 reads CATSLRTESYEQYF. CDR3 in DNA: TGTGCCACCAGCCTTCGGACAGAGTCCTACGAGCAGTACTTC.

This chain joins TRBV6-6 and TRBJ2-5; TRBD2 matches at 12 bases. Germline V lookup: CDR1 MNHNY, CDR2 SVGAGI (reference sequence). CDR3 length equals 17 residues. Trimming at V came to 0 bases and at J to 3 bases, leaving 5 bases not matched to a gene. The CDR3 region has the DNA TGTGCCAGCAGTTACTCGGCTAGCGGGGGGGCCGAAGAGACCCAGTACTTC. Translating it yields CASSYSASGGAEETQYF.

The DNA for the CDR3 is TGTGCCAGCAGCACGTGGGTCAACAATGAGCAGTTCTTC. Translation: CASSTWVNNEQFF. The chain has TRBV9 and TRBJ2-1; no reliable D call. Germline lookup yields CDR1 SGDLS and CDR2 YYNGEE. With 4 bases removed from V and 5 bases from J, the gap between germline ends came to 10 bases. The CDR3 is made up of 13 amino acids.

This clonotype was picked up a small number of times. The J gene is TRBJ2-4, the V gene TRBV7-9, with TRBD2 as a possible D gene (5 bases). The V gene lost 3 bases and the J gene lost 4 bases, with 19 bases spanning the gap. The CDR3 covers 17 residues. Germline V lookup: CDR1 SEHNR, CDR2 FQNEAQ (reference sequence). CDR3 protein: CASSLVPVGLEKNIQYF. The CDR3 nucleotides read TGTGCCAGCAGCTTGGTCCCTGTCGGACTCGAAAAAAACATTCAGTACTTC.

This chain links TRBV6-5 with TRBJ1-1; unclear D gene. V lost 2 bases and J lost 1, with 8 bases in between. In germline, CDR1 is MNHEY, CDR2 SVGAGI. The CDR3 contains 14 residues. CDR3 protein: CASSYGQANTEAFF. CDR3 bases: TGTGCCAGCAGTTACGGGCAGGCGAACACTGAAGCTTTCTTT.

This sequence joins TRBV12-3 or TRBV12-4 and TRBJ1-1; maybe TRBD1 (6 bases). Trimming shortened V by 4 bases and J by 7 bases, and 16 bases separated the two germline ends. This CDR3 spans 14 amino acids. The CDR3 spells CASSSGTRLNEAFF. The CDR3 DNA reads TGTGCCAGCAGTTCCGGGACACGGCTTAATGAAGCTTTCTTT.

This clonotype came up many times. DNA for the CDR3: TGTGCCAGCAGCTTAACGGGACGGTCGAACACCGGGGAGCTGTTTTTT. The encoded protein is CASSLTGRSNTGELFF. The rearrangement links TRBV7-3 to TRBJ2-2; D is tentatively TRBD1 or TRBD2 (5 bases each). This CDR3 contains 16 residues. The germline V gene has CDR1 SGHTA and CDR2 FQGTGA. The V gene lost 0 bases and the J gene lost 0 bases, with 8 bases spanning the gap.

The J gene is TRBJ2-4, the V gene TRBV14; D is possibly TRBD1 or TRBD2 (6 bases each). Germline assignment: CDR1 SGHDN and CDR2 FVKESK. Trimming shortened V by 1 base and J by 0 bases, and 25 bases separated the two germline ends. The CDR3 length is 21 residues. The CDR3 coding sequence is TGTGCCAGCAGCCAAGGTTTGGTCGTCAGGGGAGGAGTCCTAGCCAAAAACATTCAGTACTTC. Residues: CASSQGLVVRGGVLAKNIQYF.

V and J are TRBV5-6 and TRBJ2-3; D tentatively fits TRBD1 or TRBD2 (6 bases each). The CDR3 loop spans 16 amino acids. V shed 1 base and J shed 0 bases, with 12 bases lying between them. Per the germline V gene, CDR1 is SGHDT and CDR2 is YYEEEE. The CDR3 nucleotides read TGTGCCAGCAGCTTGTATGGGGGGCCAAGCACAGATACGCAGTATTTT. Translated: CASSLYGGPSTDTQYF.

This clonotype was recorded a few times. The DNA of the CDR3 is TGTGCCTGGAGTTCAGGAGGGTCCTACGAGCAGTACTTC. Translating it yields CAWSSGGSYEQYF. The V and J genes are TRBV30 and TRBJ2-7; D possibly corresponds to TRBD2 (6 bases). Germline CDR1 GTSNPN, CDR2 SVGIG (reference sequence). This CDR3 region has 13 residues. The V end was cut by 2 bases, the J end by 1 base, with 9 bases between.

The rearrangement links TRBV4-2 to TRBJ2-1; TRBD2 might be the D (6 bases). CDR1 is LGHNA and CDR2 is YNFKEQ in the germline V gene. The CDR3 runs 16 residues. Trimming stripped 4 bases from V and 7 bases from J, with 20 bases between. CDR3 sequence reads: CASSREPGTRWNEQFF. CDR3 sequence (DNA): TGTGCCAGCAGCCGCGAACCCGGGACTCGGTGGAATGAGCAGTTCTTC.

V is TRBV12-3 or TRBV12-4 and J is TRBJ2-2, with D perhaps TRBD1 or TRBD2 (6 bases each). Trimming stripped 5 bases from V and 7 bases from J, with 11 bases between. This CDR3 has 13 residues. CDR3 coding DNA: TGTGCCAGCAGTCAACAGGGAGGCGGGGAGCTGTTTTTT. Translation gives CASSQQGGGELFF.

This chain joins TRBV3-1 and TRBJ2-3; D is possibly TRBD1 (6 bases). CDR3 length equals 18 residues. V shed 0 bases and J shed 0 bases, with 16 bases lying between them. Germline V gives CDR1 LGHDT, CDR2 YNNKEL (reference sequence). The CDR3 here is CASSQDSIRTASTDTQYF. The CDR3, as DNA: TGTGCCAGCAGCCAAGATAGCATAAGGACAGCGAGCACAGATACGCAGTATTTT.

V is TRBV27 and J is TRBJ2-3; 10 bases are shared with TRBD1. Germline loops: CDR1 MNHEY, CDR2 SMNVEV (reference sequence). The junction had 6 bases not matched to a gene; V was cut back by 4 bases and J by 14 bases. The CDR3 is 12 amino acids. CDR3 nucleotide sequence: TGTGCCAGCAGTTCGCCGGGACAGGGGTCGTATTTT. This codes for CASSSPGQGSYF.

This clonotype was seen only a few times. The chain has TRBV12-3 or TRBV12-4 and TRBJ2-3; 14 nucleotides align to TRBD2. The CDR3 contains 18 residues. The ends lost 5 bases at V and 2 bases at J; junction bases unmatched: 9. The DNA for the CDR3 is TGTGCCAGCAGTACGACTAGCGGGGGGGAGTTTTCCACAGATACGCAGTATTTT. It encodes CASSTTSGGEFSTDTQYF.

The chain links TRBV27 to TRBJ2-7, with D tentatively TRBD1 (6 bases). The CDR3 is made up of 14 amino acids. The germline CDR1 and CDR2 sequences are MNHEY and SMNVEV (reference sequence). The germline V and J ends were trimmed by 5 bases and 4 bases, with 15 bases remaining between them. CDR3 bases: TGTGCCAGCAGTGCTAACCAGGGGCCGTACGAGCAGTACTTC. It specifies CASSANQGPYEQYF.

The gene calls are TRBV12-5 and TRBJ2-3; D not certain. CDR3 length: 12 residues. Between the trimmed V and J ends, which lost 4 bases and 9 bases, there was a span of 11 bases. Germline V gene lookup returns CDR1 LGHNT and CDR2 FRNRAP. CDR3 bases: TGTGCTAGTGGTTCGGCCCGGACGACGCAGTATTTT. Translation gives CASGSARTTQYF.

This clonotype has more than one count but fewer than ten. The chain joins TRBV29-1 to TRBJ2-1, with no clear D. Per germline, CDR1 SQVTM and CDR2 ANQGSEA. This CDR3 region has 10 residues. V was cut by 6 bases and J by 5 bases, with 5 bases left in between. Here the CDR3 DNA reads TGCAGCGTCTCAGACAATGAGCAGTTCTTC. This codes for CSVSDNEQFF.

The chain couples TRBV5-1 to TRBJ1-2, with TRBD1 identical over 7 bases. The CDR3 consists of 15 residues. J lost 4 bases, V lost 0 bases, and 6 bases had no gene match. Germline CDR1 reads SGHRS; CDR2 reads YFSETQ. The CDR3 protein is CASSLAEDRSYGYTF. CDR3 sequence (DNA): TGCGCCAGCAGCTTGGCGGAGGACAGGAGCTATGGCTACACCTTC.